The 20 T cell receptor beta chains below come from one sample, sequenced in a study of blood T cells in healthy people across ages. The authors ran a second PCR of about 7 to 11 cycles using a sample-barcoded 5' primer and a J-beta primer mix. TCRdb analysed the 5' RACE reads with MiXCR anew, one entry per CDR3 protein. This repertoire shows roughly 1.5 million distinct CDR3 sequences, approximately 42% found once; its top ten account for more than 4%. Material for sequencing was blood. These TCRs come from a woman in her late teens or twenties in good health.

The chain joins TRBV7-2 to TRBJ1-1; possibly TRBD1 for D (6 bases). Deletions cut 8 bases from V and 3 bases from J, with 13 bases between. The V gene's germline CDR1 is SGHTA and CDR2 FQGNSA. The CDR3 covers 13 residues. Written as DNA, the CDR3 is TGTGCCAGCGCGGGACAATGGGACACTGAAGCTTTCTTT. Residues: CASAGQWDTEAFF.

CDR3 region: CASSQVPNSPLHF. CDR3 coding DNA: TGTGCCAGCAGCCAAGTCCCAAATTCACCCCTCCACTTT. The chain joins TRBV3-1 to TRBJ1-6; D is uncertain. V was clipped by 1 base and J by 7 bases, with 5 bases between them. From germline, CDR1 is LGHDT and CDR2 YNNKEL (reference sequence). The CDR3 has 13 residues.

This clonotype was seen a handful of times. The chain employs TRBV27 and TRBJ2-5, with D unresolved. Trimming pared 4 bases from V and 1 base from J, leaving 10 bases between. The CDR3 loop spans 14 amino acids. From germline, CDR1 is MNHEY and CDR2 SMNVEV (reference sequence). CDR3 coding DNA: TGTGCCAGCAGTTCGACGGCCCGCCAAGAGACCCAGTACTTC. This codes for CASSSTARQETQYF.

DNA for the CDR3: TGTGCCAGCAGTTACCCCCTGGGCGGGAGCTCCTACAATGAGCAGTTCTTC. Translation: CASSYPLGGSSYNEQFF. J is TRBJ2-1 and V is TRBV6-2 or TRBV6-3, with 7 nucleotides matching TRBD2. This CDR3 has 17 amino acids. Germline CDR1 reads MNHEY; CDR2 reads SVGEGT. Trimming cost V 2 bases and J 0 bases; bases outside gene matches: 7.

This clonotype was counted once. The rearrangement links TRBV27 to TRBJ2-7; 10 positions match TRBD2. The end of the DNA aligns better with TRBJ2-4, so the J call may be wrong. There are 16 residues in the CDR3. Germline V gene lookup returns CDR1 MNHEY and CDR2 SMNVEV (reference sequence). CDR3 in DNA: TGTGCCAGCAGTCCGGTTAGCGGGGGGCCCCTAGGCATTCAGTACTTC. Its translation: CASSPVSGGPLGIQYF.

The rearrangement joins TRBV15 to TRBJ1-1; 7 bases are shared with TRBD1. The CDR3 extends over 14 amino acids. Germline-derived CDR1 and CDR2 are LNHNV and YYDKDF (reference sequence). Trimming removed 2 bases from V and 7 bases from J; junction bases left unmatched: 7. The DNA for the CDR3 is TGTGCCACCAGCAGACACAGGGGCCGGGGTGAAGCTTTCTTT. This codes for CATSRHRGRGEAFF. Full variable domain (outside the CDR3, taken from reference TRBV15 and TRBJ1-1): DAMVIQNPRYQVTQFGKPVTLSCSQTLNHNVMYWYQQKSSQAPKLLFHYYDKDFNNEADTPDNFQSRRPNTSFCFLDIRSPGLGDTAMYLCATSRHRGRGEAFFGQGTRLTVV.

On this clonotype itself: One end of the junction varies from germline; a read error may be responsible. The genes are TRBV12-3 or TRBV12-4 and TRBJ1-5; the match to TRBD1 covers 7 bases. The length of the CDR3 is 14 residues. The CDR3 sequence is CASRPTGINQPKHF. CDR3 DNA sequence: TGTGCCAGCAGACCGACAGGGATAAATCAGCCCAAGCATTTT.

The rearrangement uses TRBV11-2 and TRBJ1-5, with a possible D match to TRBD1 (6 bases). The germline V gene has CDR1 SGHAT and CDR2 FQNNGV. The germline V and J ends were trimmed by 5 bases and 3 bases, with 11 bases remaining between them. This CDR3 is built from 14 residues. The DNA of the CDR3 is TGTGCCAGCAGCGAGGACAGTTTCAATCAGCCCCAGCATTTT. It codes for CASSEDSFNQPQHF. The full variable domain, rest sourced from reference TRBV11-2 and TRBJ1-5, is EAGVAQSPRYKIIEKRQSVAFWCNPISGHATLYWYQQILGQGPKLLIQFQNNGVVDDSQLPKDRFSAERLKGVDSTLKIQPAKLEDSAVYLCASSEDSFNQPQHFGDGTRLSIL.

V gene TRBV7-9 combines with J gene TRBJ2-3; D gene ambiguous. The CDR3 has 16 residues. CDR1 and CDR2 from the germline V gene are SEHNR and FQNEAQ (reference sequence). The V gene lost 5 bases and the J gene lost 0 bases, with 15 bases spanning the gap. This CDR3 is CASSPRTQESTDTQYF. The CDR3, as DNA: TGTGCCAGCAGCCCCCGGACGCAGGAAAGCACAGATACGCAGTATTTT.

This clonotype was seen ten or more times. The CDR3 nucleotides read TGCAGCGTCGAGGGACTAGCGGAGTACAATGAGCAGTTCTTC. This gives the protein CSVEGLAEYNEQFF. This chain connects TRBV29-1 to TRBJ2-1, with 11 nucleotides matching TRBD2. The V gene's germline CDR1 is SQVTM and CDR2 ANQGSEA. The CDR3 extends over 14 amino acids. V shed 6 bases, J shed 4 bases, and the junction held 5 bases outside the gene matches.

This chain joins TRBV9 and TRBJ2-1; D remains unclear. CDR1 and CDR2 from the germline V gene are SGDLS and YYNGEE. Trimming removed 0 bases from V and 9 bases from J, with 7 bases in between. This CDR3 comprises 12 residues. The CDR3 DNA is TGTGCCAGCAGCGTAGATGACTTTGAGCAGTTCTTC. Translated, it gives CASSVDDFEQFF.

Only one count was recorded for this clonotype. This chain connects TRBV3-1 to TRBJ1-2, with TRBD1 matching 8 bases. CDR3 length: 15 amino acids. The trim removed 3 bases at V and 8 bases at J, leaving 11 bases unmatched. CDR1 is LGHDT and CDR2 is YNNKEL in the germline V gene (reference sequence). CDR3 loop: CASSHNPRGLGGYTF. CDR3 DNA sequence: TGTGCCAGCAGCCACAACCCCAGGGGGCTTGGAGGCTACACCTTC.

The chain links TRBV9 to TRBJ1-1, with no clear D. V was cut by 3 bases and J by 6 bases, with 21 bases left in between. The CDR3 is made up of 16 amino acids. The germline CDR1 and CDR2 sequences are SGDLS and YYNGEE. The CDR3 here is CASSEGLLFENAEAFF. Written as DNA, the CDR3 is TGTGCCAGCAGCGAGGGCCTACTATTCGAAAACGCTGAAGCTTTCTTT.

In its sample, this clonotype was seen a few times. The CDR3 spells CASSNQGGGYTF. The DNA for the CDR3 is TGTGCCAGCAGCAACCAGGGTGGCGGCTACACCTTC. The chain employs TRBV21-1 and TRBJ1-2; TRBD1 reflects the table's D call only, with no check against the DNA. TRBV21-1 is a pseudogene segment. CDR3 size: 12 residues.

The chain links TRBV29-1 to TRBJ2-1; 10 bases map to TRBD2. CDR3 size: 13 residues. The germline V gene has CDR1 SQVTM and CDR2 ANQGSEA. J lost 6 bases, V lost 8 bases, and 7 bases had no gene match. The CDR3 DNA sequence: TGCAGCACAGTAGCGGGAGGCCCCAATGAGCAGTTCTTC. Amino acid sequence: CSTVAGGPNEQFF.

Regarding this clonotype: The germline gene is not matched at one end of the junction; a read error may be the cause. The V and J genes are TRBV20-1 and TRBJ1-1, with 7 bases lining up with TRBD1. There are 15 residues in the CDR3. Germline values: CDR1 DFQATT, CDR2 SNEGSKA (reference sequence). This CDR3 reads CSARDRVRGSSEAFF. The CDR3 DNA reads TGCAGCGCTAGAGATAGGGTCAGGGGGTCATCTGAAGCTTTCTTT.

This sequence joins TRBV6-5 and TRBJ1-6; 11 nucleotides agree with TRBD1. Germline CDR1 reads MNHEY; CDR2 reads SVGAGI. With 6 bases clipped from V and 7 bases from J, the junction kept 8 bases outside the gene matches. This CDR3 is 16 amino acids long. This CDR3 is CASRRGTGGFNSPLHF. The CDR3 region has the DNA TGTGCCAGCAGACGAGGGACAGGGGGTTTCAATTCACCCCTCCACTTT.

In its sample, this clonotype was seen once. At one boundary the junction diverges from the germline segment, which might be a read error. The V and J genes are TRBV12-3 or TRBV12-4 and TRBJ2-7; no clear D. The CDR3 runs 12 residues. The DNA of the CDR3 is TGTACCAGCAGTCCGGCGCTATACGAGCAGTACTTC. Translation: CTSSPALYEQYF.

The V and J genes are TRBV12-3 or TRBV12-4 and TRBJ1-6, with TRBD1 matching over 9 bases. The CDR3 consists of 15 residues. Unmatched junction bases numbered 4, after V lost 7 bases and J lost 3 bases. The CDR3 is CASTKDRGYNSPLHF. The CDR3 coding sequence is TGTGCCAGCACCAAGGACAGGGGCTATAATTCACCCCTCCACTTT.

This clonotype turned up a few times. V gene TRBV12-3 or TRBV12-4 combines with J gene TRBJ2-2, with 9 bases aligning to TRBD1. V shed 6 bases and J 3 bases; nucleotides not matched to a gene: 2. The length of the CDR3 is 14 residues. The CDR3 DNA reads TGTGCCAGCAGAGGACAGGGGTACACCGGGGAGCTGTTTTTT. This codes for CASRGQGYTGELFF.